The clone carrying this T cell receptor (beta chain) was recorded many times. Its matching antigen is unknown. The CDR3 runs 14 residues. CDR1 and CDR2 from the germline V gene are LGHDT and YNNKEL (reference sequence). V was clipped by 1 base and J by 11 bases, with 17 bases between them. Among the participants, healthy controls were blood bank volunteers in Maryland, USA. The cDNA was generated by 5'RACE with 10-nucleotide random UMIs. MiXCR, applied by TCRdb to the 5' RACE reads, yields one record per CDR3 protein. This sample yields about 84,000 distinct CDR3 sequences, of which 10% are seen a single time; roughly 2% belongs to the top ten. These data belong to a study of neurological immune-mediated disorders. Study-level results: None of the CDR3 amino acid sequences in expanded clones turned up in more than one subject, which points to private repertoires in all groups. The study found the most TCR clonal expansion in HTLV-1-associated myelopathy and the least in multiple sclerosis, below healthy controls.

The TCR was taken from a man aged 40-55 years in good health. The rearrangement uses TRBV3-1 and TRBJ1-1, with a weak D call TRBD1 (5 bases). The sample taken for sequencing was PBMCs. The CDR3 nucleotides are TGTGCCAGCAGCCAAGCTCGGCAGGGCGGGGTGGCTTTCTTT. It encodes CASSQARQGGVAFF.